This TCR beta chain was sequenced in a study of CD8 T cells in Susac syndrome. Study overall: Patients with Susac syndrome were therapy-naive, on corticosteroids, or on intravenous immunoglobulin alone at the time that blood was drawn.

The CDR3 is 11 residues long. CDR1 SEHNR and CDR2 FQNEAQ come from the germline V gene (reference sequence). The V and J ends lost 5 bases and 6 bases respectively, with 7 bases between them. Random-hexamer reverse transcription was applied to about 0.5 to 1 ug RNA. Coverage of TCR beta CDR3 amplification by immunoSEQ multiplex PCR extended to 54 Vbeta and 13 Jbeta. Via MiXCR, TCRdb re-called the immunoSEQ multiplex PCR reads, giving one row per CDR3 protein. In the table there are about 75,000 distinct CDR3 sequences, approximately 95% of which are singletons. Negative isolation yielded the CD8+ and CD4+ T cells, while FACS enriched the TEMRA cells.

Sample: CD8+ T cells from PBMCs. The source is a human donor with Susac syndrome. The V and J genes are TRBV7-9 and TRBJ1-1; the D is unclear. The CDR3 here is CASSTSAEAFF. CDR3 bases: TGTGCCAGCAGCACCTCAGCTGAAGCTTTCTTT.